This T cell receptor beta chain appears in the sequencing data of a study of technical replicates of blood from several donors. Profiling relied on immunoSEQ multiplex PCR, and the TCRdb table lists in-frame clones only, not all of them. The table has 65,000 to 75,000 clones, about 86% seen once. V lost 4 bases, J lost 5 bases, and 3 bases stayed unmatched. The CDR3 spans 13 residues. Germline assignment: CDR1 SGHDN and CDR2 FVKESK. Sequenced input: PBMCs. The chain carries TRBV14 and TRBJ2-5; 8 nucleotides align to TRBD2. The TCR originated in a human donor in good health. Some clones in this sample may be carry-over from other donors' samples. The CDR3 coding sequence is TGTGCCAGCAGCCGTAGCGGGAAGGAGACCCAGTACTTC. Amino acid sequence: CASSRSGKETQYF.